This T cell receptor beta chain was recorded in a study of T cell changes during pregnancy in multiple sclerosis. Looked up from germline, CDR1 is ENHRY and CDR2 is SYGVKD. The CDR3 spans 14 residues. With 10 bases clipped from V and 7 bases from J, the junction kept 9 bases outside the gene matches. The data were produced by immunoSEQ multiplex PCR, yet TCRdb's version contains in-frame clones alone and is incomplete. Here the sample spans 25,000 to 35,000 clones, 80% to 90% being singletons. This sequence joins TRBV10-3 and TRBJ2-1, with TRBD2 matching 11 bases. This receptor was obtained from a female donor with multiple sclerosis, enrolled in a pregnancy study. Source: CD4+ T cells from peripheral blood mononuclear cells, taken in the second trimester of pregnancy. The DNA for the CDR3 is TGTGCCACCACTATAGCGGGGGGGGATAATGAGCAGTTCTTC. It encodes CATTIAGGDNEQFF.